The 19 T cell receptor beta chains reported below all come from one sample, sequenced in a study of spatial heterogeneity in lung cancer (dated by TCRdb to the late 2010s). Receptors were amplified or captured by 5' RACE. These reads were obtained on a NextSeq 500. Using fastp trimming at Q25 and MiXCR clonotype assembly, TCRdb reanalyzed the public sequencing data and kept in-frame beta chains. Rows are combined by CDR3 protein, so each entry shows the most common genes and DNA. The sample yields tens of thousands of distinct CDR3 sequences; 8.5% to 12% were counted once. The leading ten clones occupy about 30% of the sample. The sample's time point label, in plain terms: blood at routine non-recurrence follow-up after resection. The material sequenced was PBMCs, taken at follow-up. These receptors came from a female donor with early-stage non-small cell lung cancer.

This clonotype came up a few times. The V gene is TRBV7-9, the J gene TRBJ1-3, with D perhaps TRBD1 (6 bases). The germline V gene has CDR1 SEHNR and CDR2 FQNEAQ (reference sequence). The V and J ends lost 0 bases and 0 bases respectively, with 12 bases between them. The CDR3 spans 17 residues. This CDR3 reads CASSLAVGGVSGNTIYF. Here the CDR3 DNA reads TGTGCCAGCAGCTTAGCGGTGGGGGGCGTCTCTGGAAACACCATATATTTT. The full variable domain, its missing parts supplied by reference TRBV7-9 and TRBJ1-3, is DTGVSQNPRHKITKRGQNVTFRCDPISEHNRLYWYRQTLGQGPEFLTYFQNEAQLEKSRLLSDRFSAERPKGSFSTLEIQRTEQGDSAMYLCASSLAVGGVSGNTIYFGEGSWLTVV.

CDR3 amino acids: CASSQDQTDGSSSPLHF. DNA for the CDR3: TGTGCCAGCAGCCAAGACCAGACGGACGGGTCGAGTTCACCCCTCCACTTT. The V gene is TRBV14, the J gene TRBJ1-6; no firm D call. The germline V and J ends were trimmed by 0 bases and 9 bases, with 18 bases remaining between them. CDR1 is SGHDN, CDR2 FVKESK, per germline. CDR3 length equals 17 residues. The full variable domain, its missing parts supplied by reference TRBV14 and TRBJ1-6, is EAGVTQFPSHSVIEKGQTVTLRCDPISGHDNLYWYRRVMGKEIKFLLHFVKESKQDESGMPNNRFLAERTGGTYSTLKVQPAELEDSGVYFCASSQDQTDGSSSPLHFGNGTRLTVT.

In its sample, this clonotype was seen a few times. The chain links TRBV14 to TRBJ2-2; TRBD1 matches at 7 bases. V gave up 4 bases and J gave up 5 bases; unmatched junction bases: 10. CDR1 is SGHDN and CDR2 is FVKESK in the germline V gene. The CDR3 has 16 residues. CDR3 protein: CASSPLAGGKTGELFF. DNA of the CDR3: TGTGCCAGCAGCCCATTGGCAGGGGGAAAGACCGGGGAGCTGTTTTTT.

The CDR3 spells CAISDAGAYNSPLHF. CDR3 coding DNA: TGTGCCATCAGTGACGCAGGGGCCTATAATTCACCCCTCCACTTT. J is TRBJ1-6 and V is TRBV10-3; D may be TRBD1 (6 bases). Germline CDR1 is ENHRY and CDR2 is SYGVKD. Deletions cut 3 bases from V and 2 bases from J, with 8 bases between. The CDR3 has 15 residues.

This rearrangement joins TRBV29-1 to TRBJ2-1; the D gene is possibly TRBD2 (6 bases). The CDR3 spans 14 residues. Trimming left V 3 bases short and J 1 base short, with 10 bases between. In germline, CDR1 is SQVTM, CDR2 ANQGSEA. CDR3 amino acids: CSVENSGSYNEQFF. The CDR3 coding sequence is TGCAGCGTTGAGAATAGCGGATCCTACAATGAGCAGTTCTTC.

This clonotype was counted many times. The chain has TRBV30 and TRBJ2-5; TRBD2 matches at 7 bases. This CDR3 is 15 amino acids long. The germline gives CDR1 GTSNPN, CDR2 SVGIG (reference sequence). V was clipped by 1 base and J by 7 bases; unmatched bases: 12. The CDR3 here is CAWSGASSGTGTQYF. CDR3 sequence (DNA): TGTGCCTGGAGTGGGGCGTCTAGCGGTACGGGGACCCAGTACTTC.

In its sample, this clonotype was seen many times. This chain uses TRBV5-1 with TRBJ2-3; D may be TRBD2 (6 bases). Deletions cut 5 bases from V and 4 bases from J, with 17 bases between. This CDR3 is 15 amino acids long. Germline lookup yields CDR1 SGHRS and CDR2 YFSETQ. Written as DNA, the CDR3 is TGCGCCAGCAGAGCGGGTGCCTGGGGGTCAGATACGCAGTATTTT. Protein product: CASRAGAWGSDTQYF.

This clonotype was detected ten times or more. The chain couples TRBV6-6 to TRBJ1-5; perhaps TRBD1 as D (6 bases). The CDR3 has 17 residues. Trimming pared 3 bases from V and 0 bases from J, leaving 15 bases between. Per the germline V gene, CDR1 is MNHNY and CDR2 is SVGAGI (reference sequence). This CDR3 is CASSYYPDSNSNQPQHF. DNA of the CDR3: TGTGCCAGCAGTTATTACCCGGACAGCAATAGCAATCAGCCCCAGCATTTT.

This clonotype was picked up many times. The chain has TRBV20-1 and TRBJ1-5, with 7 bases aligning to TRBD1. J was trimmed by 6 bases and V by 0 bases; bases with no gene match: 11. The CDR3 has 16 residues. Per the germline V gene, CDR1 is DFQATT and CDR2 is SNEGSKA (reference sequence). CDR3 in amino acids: CSARDLGRGPSQPQHF. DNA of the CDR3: TGCAGTGCTAGAGATTTGGGGAGGGGGCCATCTCAGCCCCAGCATTTT.

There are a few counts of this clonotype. The CDR3 region is CASSLDWEEQFF. The CDR3 coding sequence is TGCGCCAGCAGCTTGGACTGGGAAGAGCAGTTCTTC. V and J are TRBV5-1 and TRBJ2-1; D is undetermined. The CDR3 consists of 12 residues. CDR1 and CDR2 (germline): SGHRS, YFSETQ. Trimming took off 0 bases at V and 10 bases at J, with 8 bases between the two ends.

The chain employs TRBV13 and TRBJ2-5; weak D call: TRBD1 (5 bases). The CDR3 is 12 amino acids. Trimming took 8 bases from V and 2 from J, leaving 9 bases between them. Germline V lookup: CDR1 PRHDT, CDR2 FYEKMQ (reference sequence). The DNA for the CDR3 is TGTGCCAGCGCCAGACAGCAAGAGACCCAGTACTTC. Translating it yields CASARQQETQYF.

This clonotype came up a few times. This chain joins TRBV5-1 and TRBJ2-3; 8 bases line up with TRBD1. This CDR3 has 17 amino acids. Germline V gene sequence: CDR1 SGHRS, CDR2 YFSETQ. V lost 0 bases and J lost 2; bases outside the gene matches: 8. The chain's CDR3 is CASSLAGQGALTDTQYF. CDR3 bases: TGCGCCAGCAGCTTGGCCGGCCAGGGGGCGCTCACAGATACGCAGTATTTT.

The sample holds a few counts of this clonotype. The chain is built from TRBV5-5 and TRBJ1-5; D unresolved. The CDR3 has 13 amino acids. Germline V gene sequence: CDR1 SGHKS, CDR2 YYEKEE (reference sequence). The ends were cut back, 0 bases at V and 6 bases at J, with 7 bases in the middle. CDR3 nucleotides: TGTGCCAGCAGCTTGGCGTTTGGTCAGCCCCAGCATTTT. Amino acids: CASSLAFGQPQHF.

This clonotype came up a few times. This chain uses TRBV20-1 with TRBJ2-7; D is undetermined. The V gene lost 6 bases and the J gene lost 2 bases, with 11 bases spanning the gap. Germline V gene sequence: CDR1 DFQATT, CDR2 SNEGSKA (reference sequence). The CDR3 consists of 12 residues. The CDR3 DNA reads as TGCAGTGCCAAAACACAAACCTACGAGCAGTACTTC. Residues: CSAKTQTYEQYF.

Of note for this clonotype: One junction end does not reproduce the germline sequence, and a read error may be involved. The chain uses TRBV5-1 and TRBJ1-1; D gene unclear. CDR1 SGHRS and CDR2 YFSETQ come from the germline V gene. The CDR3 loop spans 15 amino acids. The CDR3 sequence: CASREKVTPNAEAFF. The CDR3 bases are TGCGCCAGCAGGGAAAAGGTCACCCCGAACGCTGAAGCTTTCTTT.

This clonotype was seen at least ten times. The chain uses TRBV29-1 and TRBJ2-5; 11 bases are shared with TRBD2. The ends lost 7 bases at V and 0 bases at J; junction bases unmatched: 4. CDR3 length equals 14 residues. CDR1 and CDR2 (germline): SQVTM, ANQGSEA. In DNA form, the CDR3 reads TGCAGCGCCGGACTAGCGGGCAACCAAGAGACCCAGTACTTC. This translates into CSAGLAGNQETQYF.

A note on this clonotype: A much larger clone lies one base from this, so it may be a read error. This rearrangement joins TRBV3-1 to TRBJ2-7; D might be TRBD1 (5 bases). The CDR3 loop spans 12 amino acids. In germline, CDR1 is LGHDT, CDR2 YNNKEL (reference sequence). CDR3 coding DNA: TGTGCCGGCAGCCAAGGACAATACGAGCAGTACTTC. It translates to CAGSQGQYEQYF.

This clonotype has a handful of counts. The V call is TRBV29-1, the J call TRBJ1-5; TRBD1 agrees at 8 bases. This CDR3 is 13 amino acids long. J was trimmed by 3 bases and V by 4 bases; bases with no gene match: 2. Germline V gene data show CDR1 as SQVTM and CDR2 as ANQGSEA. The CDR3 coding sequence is TGCAGCGTTGCAGGGGGCCTCAATCAGCCCCAGCATTTT. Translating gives CSVAGGLNQPQHF. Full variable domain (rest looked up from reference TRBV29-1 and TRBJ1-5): SAVISQKPSRDICQRGTSLTIQCQVDSQVTMMFWYRQQPGQSLTLIATANQGSEATYESGFVIDKFPISRPNLTFSTLTVSNMSPEDSSIYLCSVAGGLNQPQHFGDGTRLSIL.

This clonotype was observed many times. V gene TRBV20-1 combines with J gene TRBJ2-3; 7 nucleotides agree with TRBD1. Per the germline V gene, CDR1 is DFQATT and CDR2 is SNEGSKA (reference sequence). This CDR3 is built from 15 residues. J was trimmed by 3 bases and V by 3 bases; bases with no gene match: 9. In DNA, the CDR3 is TGCAGTGCTAGCAAATACAGGGACAGTACAGATACGCAGTATTTT. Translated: CSASKYRDSTDTQYF.